The entry below describes one TCR beta chain. The data derive from a study of OX40 agonist ivuxolimab in advanced cancers. About the study: Among those enrolled, mean age was about 63 years (range about 23 to 79) and 75% to 85% were male.

From germline, CDR1 is SGHNT and CDR2 YYREEE (reference sequence). This CDR3 spans 15 amino acids. The V segment lost 2 bases and the J segment 1 base; nucleotides outside the gene matches: 4. Sequencing used immunoSEQ multiplex PCR; TCRdb keeps in-frame clones, though not all of them. The table shows 30,000 to 35,000 clones, with roughly 80% occurring only once. The chain joins TRBV5-4 to TRBJ2-7; 9 bases are a match to TRBD2. The sequenced sample was CD4+ or CD8+ T cells sorted from blood, obtained in a trial of the OX40 agonist ivuxolimab. This TCR derives from an adult with an advanced solid tumor such as melanoma, head and neck, liver or kidney cancer. CDR3 loop: CASSFAGLASYEQYF. CDR3 DNA: TGTGCCAGCAGCTTTGCCGGACTAGCGTCCTACGAGCAGTACTTC.